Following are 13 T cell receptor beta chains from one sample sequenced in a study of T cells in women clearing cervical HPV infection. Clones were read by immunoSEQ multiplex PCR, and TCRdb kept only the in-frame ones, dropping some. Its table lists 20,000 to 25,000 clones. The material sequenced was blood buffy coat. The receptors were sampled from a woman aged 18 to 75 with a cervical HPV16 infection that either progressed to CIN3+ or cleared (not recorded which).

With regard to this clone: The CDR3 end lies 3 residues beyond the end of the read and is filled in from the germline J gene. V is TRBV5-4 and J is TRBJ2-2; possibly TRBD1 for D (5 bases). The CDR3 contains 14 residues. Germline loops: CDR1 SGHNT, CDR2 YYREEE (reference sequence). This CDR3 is CASSLDTGNSPLFF. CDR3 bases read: TGTGCCAGCAGCTTGGATACAGGAAATTCACCG.

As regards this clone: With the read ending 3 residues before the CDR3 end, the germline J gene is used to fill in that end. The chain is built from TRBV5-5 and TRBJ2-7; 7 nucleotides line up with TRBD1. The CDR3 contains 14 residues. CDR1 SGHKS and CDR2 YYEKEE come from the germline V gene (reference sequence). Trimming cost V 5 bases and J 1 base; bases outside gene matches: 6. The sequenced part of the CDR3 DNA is TGTGCCAGCAGTTACGCGACAGGGTCCTACGAG. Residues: CASSYATGSYE. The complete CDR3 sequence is CASSYATGSYEQYF.

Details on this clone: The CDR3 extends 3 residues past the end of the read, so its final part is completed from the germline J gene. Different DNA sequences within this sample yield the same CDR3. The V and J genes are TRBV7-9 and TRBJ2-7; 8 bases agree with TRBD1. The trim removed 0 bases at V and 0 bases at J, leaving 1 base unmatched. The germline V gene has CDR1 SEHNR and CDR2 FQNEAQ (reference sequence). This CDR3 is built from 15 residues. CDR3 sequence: CASSLAGTGSYEQYF. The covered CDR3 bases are TGTGCCAGCAGCTTAGCAGGGACAGGCTCCTACGAG.

CDR3 sequence reads: CASSPGGREETQYF. CDR3 DNA (partial): TGTGCCAGCAGCCCAGGGGGCAGGGAAGAGACC. The J gene is TRBJ2-5, the V gene TRBV7-9; 8 nucleotides line up with TRBD1. The sequence runs out 3 residues before the end of the CDR3; the remainder is reconstructed from the germline J gene. With V trimmed by 5 bases and J by 3 bases, 5 bases remained unmatched. CDR1 is SEHNR, CDR2 FQNEAQ, per germline (reference sequence). The CDR3 spans 14 residues.

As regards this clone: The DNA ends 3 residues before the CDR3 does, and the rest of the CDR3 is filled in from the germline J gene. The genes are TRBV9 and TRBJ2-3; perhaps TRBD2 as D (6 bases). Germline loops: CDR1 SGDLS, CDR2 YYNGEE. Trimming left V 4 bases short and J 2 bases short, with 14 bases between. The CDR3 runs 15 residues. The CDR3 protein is CASSPAGRITDTQYF. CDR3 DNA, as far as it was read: TGTGCCAGCAGCCCGGCGGGGAGAATCACAGATACG.

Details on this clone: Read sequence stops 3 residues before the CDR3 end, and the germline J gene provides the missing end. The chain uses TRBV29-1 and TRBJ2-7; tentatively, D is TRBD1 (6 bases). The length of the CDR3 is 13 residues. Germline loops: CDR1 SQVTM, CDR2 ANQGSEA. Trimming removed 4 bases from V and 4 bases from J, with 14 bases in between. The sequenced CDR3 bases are TGCAGCGTTGCTGGGCAGGGGTGGTACGAG. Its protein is CSVAGQGWYE. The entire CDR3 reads CSVAGQGWYEQYF.

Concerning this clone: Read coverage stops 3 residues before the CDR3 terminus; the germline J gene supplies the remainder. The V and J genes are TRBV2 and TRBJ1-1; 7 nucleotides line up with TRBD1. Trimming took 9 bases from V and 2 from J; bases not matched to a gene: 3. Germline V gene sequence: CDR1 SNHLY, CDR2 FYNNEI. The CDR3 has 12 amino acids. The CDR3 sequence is CASTGDNTEAFF. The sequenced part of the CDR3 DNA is TGTGCCAGTACAGGGGATAACACTGAA.

The covered CDR3 bases are TGTGCCAGTAGTATAAGATCGACGGGGAGCTCCTACGAG. Translated: CASSIRSTGSSYE. The full CDR3 protein reads CASSIRSTGSSYEQYF. V usage is TRBV19 and J usage is TRBJ2-7; D possibly corresponds to TRBD2 (5 bases). The sequence runs out 3 residues before the end of the CDR3; the remainder is reconstructed from the germline J gene. The length of the CDR3 is 16 residues. Trimming took off 2 bases at V and 0 bases at J, with 14 bases between the two ends. Per germline, CDR1 LNHDA and CDR2 SQIVND (reference sequence).

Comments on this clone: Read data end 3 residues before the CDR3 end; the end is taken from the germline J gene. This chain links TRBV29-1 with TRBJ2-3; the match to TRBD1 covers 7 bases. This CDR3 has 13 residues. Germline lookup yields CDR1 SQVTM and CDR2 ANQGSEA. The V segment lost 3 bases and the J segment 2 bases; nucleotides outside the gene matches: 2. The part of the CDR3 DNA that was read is TGCAGCGTTGAGACAGGGAACACAGATACG. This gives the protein CSVETGNTDT. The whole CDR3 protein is CSVETGNTDTQYF.

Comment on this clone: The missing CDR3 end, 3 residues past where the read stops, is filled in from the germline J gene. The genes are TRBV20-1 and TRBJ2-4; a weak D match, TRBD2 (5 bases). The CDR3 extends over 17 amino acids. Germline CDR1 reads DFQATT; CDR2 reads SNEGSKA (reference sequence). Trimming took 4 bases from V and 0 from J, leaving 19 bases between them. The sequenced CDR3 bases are TGCAGTGCTATGGTAGCGTCGGGATCCTTAGCCAAAAACATT. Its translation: CSAMVASGSLAKNI. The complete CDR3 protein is CSAMVASGSLAKNIQYF.

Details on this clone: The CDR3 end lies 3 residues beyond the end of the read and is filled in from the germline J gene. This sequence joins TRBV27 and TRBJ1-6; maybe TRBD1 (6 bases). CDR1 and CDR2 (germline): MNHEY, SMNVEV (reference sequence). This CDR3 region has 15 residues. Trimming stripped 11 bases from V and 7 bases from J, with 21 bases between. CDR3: CASSRSGQLNSPLHF. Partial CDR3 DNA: TGTGCCTCCTCTAGGTCAGGACAGCTAAATTCACCC.

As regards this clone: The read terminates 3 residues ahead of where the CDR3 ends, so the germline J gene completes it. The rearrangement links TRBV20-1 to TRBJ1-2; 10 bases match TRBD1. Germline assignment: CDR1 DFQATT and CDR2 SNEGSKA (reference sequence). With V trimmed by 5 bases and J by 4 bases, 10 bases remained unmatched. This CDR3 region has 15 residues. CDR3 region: CSAPTGTGEAYGYTF. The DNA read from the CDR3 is TGCAGTGCTCCCACCGGGACAGGGGAAGCCTATGGC.

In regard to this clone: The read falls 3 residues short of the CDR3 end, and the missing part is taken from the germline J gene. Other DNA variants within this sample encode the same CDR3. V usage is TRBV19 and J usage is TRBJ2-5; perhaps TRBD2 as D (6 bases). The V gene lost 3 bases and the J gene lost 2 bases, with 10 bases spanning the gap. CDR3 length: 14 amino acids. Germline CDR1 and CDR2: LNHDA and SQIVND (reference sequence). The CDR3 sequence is CASSILGGQETQYF. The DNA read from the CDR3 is TGTGCCAGTAGTATTTTGGGGGGTCAAGAGACC. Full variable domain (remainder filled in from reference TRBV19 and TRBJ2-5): DGGITQSPKYLFRKEGQNVTLSCEQNLNHDAMYWYRQDPGQGLRLIYYSQIVNDFQKGDIAEGYSVSREKKESFPLTVTSAQKNPTAFYLCASSILGGQETQYFGPGTRLLVL.